This passage covers 8 T cell receptor beta chains from one sample sequenced in a study of blood T cell repertoires in COVID-19. Produced via immunoSEQ multiplex PCR; TCRdb's table is partial and in-frame only. Of about 110,000 clones in the sample, roughly four fifths were seen once. Sequencing was carried out using peripheral blood. The source of these receptors is an older woman with acute or convalescent COVID-19.

Only a few counts were recorded for this clone. The chain links TRBV2 to TRBJ1-2; 7 nucleotides align to TRBD1. The germline gives CDR1 SNHLY, CDR2 FYNNEI. Unmatched junction bases numbered 13, after V lost 8 bases and J lost 4 bases. The CDR3 sequence is 15 residues long. This CDR3 is CASRLGPGTVYGYTF. The DNA for the CDR3 is TGTGCCAGCCGATTGGGTCCCGGGACAGTCTATGGCTACACCTTC.

The rearrangement links TRBV24-1 to TRBJ2-6; 10 positions agree with TRBD2. J gave up 3 bases and V 2 bases, and 15 bases lay outside the gene matches. Germline V gene data show CDR1 as KGHDR and CDR2 as SFDVKD. CDR3 size: 21 residues. The CDR3 bases are TGTGCCACCAGTGATTCGGACACCTCTAGCGGGAGCTCGGGTGGGGCCAACGTCCTGACTTTC. It yields the protein CATSDSDTSSGSSGGANVLTF.

The chain recombines TRBV7-2 with TRBJ1-1; 8 bases align to TRBD1. This CDR3 has 14 residues. CDR1 and CDR2 (germline): SGHTA, FQGNSA. J lost 13 bases, V lost 5 bases, and 15 bases had no gene match. The CDR3 nucleotides read TGTGCCAGCAGCCCCCAGGGACAGGAGGCCGTGGGTTTCTTT. Translated, it gives CASSPQGQEAVGFF.

The gene calls are TRBV6-5 and TRBJ2-1, with 8 positions matching TRBD2. This CDR3 has 14 amino acids. Germline CDR1 and CDR2: MNHEY and SVGAGI. The V and J ends lost 5 bases and 2 bases, in that order; junction bases with no gene match: 2. The CDR3 DNA reads as TGTGCCAGCAGTCGGGGGGGAACCTACAATGAGCAGTTCTTC. It encodes CASSRGGTYNEQFF.

The CDR3 loop reads CASSVGGGDGKLFF. CDR3 bases: TGTGCCAGCAGCGTAGGGGGAGGGGACGGAAAACTGTTTTTT. The rearrangement uses TRBV9 and TRBJ1-4; TRBD1 might be the D (5 bases). The V gene's germline CDR1 is SGDLS and CDR2 YYNGEE. The CDR3 runs 14 residues. The V end was cut by 0 bases, the J end by 10 bases, with 13 bases between.

V gene TRBV7-8 combines with J gene TRBJ2-1; 9 bases agree with TRBD2. Germline CDR1 reads SGHVS; CDR2 reads FQNEAQ. This CDR3 comprises 16 residues. V lost 5 bases and J lost 9; bases outside the gene matches: 14. The CDR3 nucleotides are TGTGCCAGCAGCCGACTAGCGGCAGACCTAGGGAGTGAGCAGTTCTTC. Residues: CASSRLAADLGSEQFF.

V and J are TRBV5-8 and TRBJ1-6, with TRBD1 identical over 7 bases. V lost 4 bases and J lost 7; bases outside the gene matches: 5. Looked up from germline, CDR1 is SGHTS and CDR2 is YDEGEE. This CDR3 spans 14 amino acids. CDR3 sequence (DNA): TGTGCCAGCAGCCGTGGGGACAGCAATTCACCCCTCCACTTT. This gives the protein CASSRGDSNSPLHF. Full variable domain (remainder filled in from reference TRBV5-8 and TRBJ1-6): EAGVTQSPTHLIKTRGQQATLRCSPISGHTSVYWYQQALGLGLQFLLWYDEGEERNRGNFPPRFSGRQFPNYSSELNVNALELEDSALYLCASSRGDSNSPLHFGNGTRLTVT.

This chain uses TRBV5-1 with TRBJ1-4, with 9 bases that match TRBD1. This CDR3 has 14 amino acids. With 4 bases clipped from V and 5 bases from J, the junction kept 3 bases outside the gene matches. Germline CDR1 and CDR2: SGHRS and YFSETQ. In DNA, the CDR3 is TGCGCCAGCAGCGTAGGGACAGGGAATGAAAAACTGTTTTTT. Residues: CASSVGTGNEKLFF.